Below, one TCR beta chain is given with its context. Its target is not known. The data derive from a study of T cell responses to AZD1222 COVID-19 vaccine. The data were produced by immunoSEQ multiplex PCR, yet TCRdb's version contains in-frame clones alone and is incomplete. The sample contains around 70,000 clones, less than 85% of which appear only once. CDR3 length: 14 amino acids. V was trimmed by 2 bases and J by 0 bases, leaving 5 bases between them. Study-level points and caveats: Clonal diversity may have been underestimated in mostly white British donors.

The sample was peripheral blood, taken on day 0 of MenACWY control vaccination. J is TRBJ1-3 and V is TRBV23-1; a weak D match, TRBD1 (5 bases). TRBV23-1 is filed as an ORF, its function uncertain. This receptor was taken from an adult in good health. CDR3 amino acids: CASSQGHSGNTIYF. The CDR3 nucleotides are TGCGCCAGCAGTCAAGGACACTCTGGAAACACCATATATTTT.